The T cell receptor (beta chain) under discussion was sequenced for a study of shared clonotypes between healthy human individuals. Looked up from germline, CDR1 is MNHEY and CDR2 is SVGAGI. V lost 5 bases and J 0 bases, leaving 10 bases between the germline ends. The CDR3 is 15 amino acids. Only in-frame clones appear in the TCRdb table, and some are missing; sequencing was by immunoSEQ multiplex PCR. The data show some 2.1 million clones, about 95% seen once. The naive CD8 population came from CD45RO-negative cells selected for CCR7, without terminally differentiated effector memory CD45RA+ cells. This receptor was taken from a man younger than 35 in good health. The material sequenced was naive CD8+ T cells sorted from blood. The J gene is TRBJ1-4, the V gene TRBV6-5, with D possibly matching TRBD1 (6 bases). CDR3 protein: CASSRTDSTNEKLFF. The CDR3 DNA reads TGTGCCAGCAGTCGGACAGACTCAACTAATGAAAAACTGTTTTTT.